This T cell receptor (beta chain) was profiled in a study of shared clonotypes between healthy human individuals. Study-level background: Each donor's CD8 memory used one plate, CD8 naive two, each CD4 subset three.

Generated by immunoSEQ multiplex PCR, the TCRdb table keeps only in-frame clones and is missing some. The sample carries some 2 million clones, about 94% recorded once. Germline CDR1 and CDR2: PRHDT and FYEKMQ (reference sequence). CDR3 length: 17 amino acids. V lost 1 base and J lost 5; bases outside the gene matches: 8. Naive CD8 cells, CD45RO-negative and positively selected for CCR7, excluded terminally differentiated effector memory CD45RA+ cells. The chain carries TRBV13 and TRBJ2-3; TRBD2 matches at 11 bases. This TCR came from a man aged 18 to 29 in good health. The sequenced material came from naive CD8+ T cells sorted from blood. The CDR3 region has the DNA TGTGCCAGCAGCTTAGATAGCGGGGGGGCCACCCAAGATACGCAGTATTTT. Amino acids: CASSLDSGGATQDTQYF.